The next 29 T cell receptor beta chains were all read from a single sample in a study of T cell repertoires in cytomegalovirus infection. TCRdb re-derived calls from the reads in MiXCR, one entry per CDR3 protein. The sample lists 50,000 or so distinct CDR3 sequences, 20% occurring once. No antigen has been identified for these receptors. Sequences were derived from CD8+ T cells from cultured PBMCs, sampled from culture after CMV antigen stimulation. The receptors stem from a human donor in good health (CMV status not recorded). Some clones in this sample may be carry-over from other donors' samples.

V is TRBV7-9 and J is TRBJ2-1; 7 bases agree with TRBD2. The CDR3 runs 16 residues. The V gene's germline CDR1 is SEHNR and CDR2 FQNEAQ (reference sequence). Unmatched junction bases numbered 8, after V lost 5 bases and J lost 1 base. CDR3 coding DNA: TGTGCCAGCAGCCCGCCCGCGGGAGTGTCCTACAATGAGCAGTTCTTC. Protein sequence: CASSPPAGVSYNEQFF.

The V gene is TRBV12-3 or TRBV12-4, the J gene TRBJ2-3; D possibly corresponds to TRBD2 (5 bases). V lost 5 bases to trimming and J lost 2 bases, with 14 bases between them. This CDR3 is 15 amino acids long. The DNA for the CDR3 is TGTGCCAGCAGTCTCGAGTTGGGAGCCACAGATACGCAGTATTTT. This gives the protein CASSLELGATDTQYF.

The chain joins TRBV6-5 to TRBJ2-1; D might be TRBD2 (5 bases). In germline, CDR1 is MNHEY, CDR2 SVGAGI. The CDR3 length is 14 residues. V was shortened by 4 bases and J by 3 bases, with 10 bases between the two germline ends. The DNA of the CDR3 is TGTGCCAGCAGTTCGGGGTTTCGCTACAATGAGCAGTTCTTC. This gives the protein CASSSGFRYNEQFF.

In this sample, this clonotype turned up a few times. The CDR3 here is CASSLLGYEQYF. CDR3 nucleotide sequence: TGTGCCAGCAGTTTATTAGGGTACGAGCAGTACTTC. The rearrangement links TRBV12-3 or TRBV12-4 to TRBJ2-7; D is unclear. The ends were cut back, 2 bases at V and 4 bases at J, with 6 bases in the middle. This CDR3 comprises 12 residues.

The genes are TRBV29-1 and TRBJ1-1; D gene uncertain. The germline V gene encodes CDR1 SQVTM and CDR2 ANQGSEA. The V end lost 4 bases, the J end lost 1 base, and 4 bases lay between the germline ends. The CDR3 consists of 11 residues. The chain's CDR3 is CSVGQNTEAFF. CDR3 nucleotides: TGCAGCGTTGGACAGAACACTGAAGCTTTCTTT.

The chain uses TRBV7-2 and TRBJ1-2; D gene ambiguous. Trimming removed 5 bases at V and 8 bases at J, with 15 bases between. Germline V gene sequence: CDR1 SGHTA, CDR2 FQGNSA. The CDR3 has 13 amino acids. Here the CDR3 reads CASSKTDLGGYTF. The CDR3 region has the DNA TGTGCCAGCAGCAAAACAGATCTAGGGGGCTACACCTTC. The full variable domain, completed using reference TRBV7-2 and TRBJ1-2, is GAGVSQSPSNKVTEKGKDVELRCDPISGHTALYWYRQSLGQGLEFLIYFQGNSAPDKSGLPSDRFSAERTGGSVSTLTIQRTQQEDSAVYLCASSKTDLGGYTFGSGTRLTVV.

This clonotype showed up just a few times. The chain is built from TRBV7-8 and TRBJ2-3; 11 bases match TRBD2. V lost 0 bases to trimming and J lost 4 bases; unmatched junction nucleotides: 12. This CDR3 contains 19 residues. Germline V gives CDR1 SGHVS, CDR2 FQNEAQ. In DNA, the CDR3 is TGTGCCAGCAGCTTAGCGCCCCCGACTAGCGGGGAAGGAGCAGATACGCAGTATTTT. It codes for CASSLAPPTSGEGADTQYF.

The gene calls are TRBV7-8 and TRBJ2-3, with 8 bases identical to TRBD2. Germline V gene data show CDR1 as SGHVS and CDR2 as FQNEAQ. The ends lost 1 base at V and 2 bases at J; junction bases unmatched: 5. This CDR3 spans 16 amino acids. In nucleotides, the CDR3 is TGTGCCAGCAGCTTAGATGAGCGGGGGAACACAGATACGCAGTATTTT. This translates into CASSLDERGNTDTQYF.

The chain joins TRBV7-9 to TRBJ1-2; D uncertain. The length of the CDR3 is 13 residues. The V gene's germline CDR1 is SEHNR and CDR2 FQNEAQ (reference sequence). V dropped 1 base and J dropped 8 bases, with 11 bases sitting between them. The CDR3 region has the DNA TGTGCCAGCAGCTTAGGGTACCAGGAAGGCTACACCTTC. It yields the protein CASSLGYQEGYTF.

This clonotype was counted between two and nine times. This chain connects TRBV28 to TRBJ1-1; D might be TRBD1 (6 bases). The CDR3 spans 16 residues. The V gene's germline CDR1 is MDHEN and CDR2 SYDVKM. Trimming pared 1 base from V and 0 bases from J, leaving 12 bases between. The CDR3 loop is CASSLSPDRLNTEAFF. CDR3 DNA sequence: TGTGCCAGCAGTTTATCCCCGGACAGATTGAACACTGAAGCTTTCTTT.

This rearrangement joins TRBV12-3 or TRBV12-4 to TRBJ1-2; a weak D match, TRBD1 (5 bases). This CDR3 has 12 residues. Trimming took off 3 bases at V and 7 bases at J, with 9 bases between the two ends. CDR3: CASSFAGSGYTF. CDR3 nucleotide sequence: TGTGCCAGCAGTTTTGCAGGGAGTGGCTACACCTTC.

The V call is TRBV9, the J call TRBJ2-5, with TRBD1 matching 10 bases. The CDR3 is 14 residues long. Trimming took 3 bases from V and 7 from J; bases not matched to a gene: 6. Germline V CDR1 and CDR2: SGDLS, YYNGEE. The CDR3 nucleotides are TGTGCCAGCAGCGGGAGACAGGGGGCTGGGACCCAGTACTTC. Amino acids: CASSGRQGAGTQYF.

V gene TRBV19 combines with J gene TRBJ2-1, with D tentatively TRBD2 (7 bases). Germline assignment: CDR1 LNHDA and CDR2 SQIVND (reference sequence). The CDR3 has 15 residues. V lost 7 bases and J 4 bases, leaving 17 bases between the germline ends. As DNA, the CDR3 is TGTGCCAGTACCATGGGGGGGGCTGGTTACAATGAGCAGTTCTTC. The encoded protein is CASTMGGAGYNEQFF.

The chain joins TRBV13 to TRBJ1-6; D not certain. Germline CDR1 is PRHDT and CDR2 is FYEKMQ (reference sequence). The CDR3 consists of 14 residues. V shed 5 bases and J shed 5 bases, with 10 bases lying between them. The CDR3 spells CASSPGKNNSPLHF. Here the CDR3 DNA reads TGTGCCAGCAGCCCCGGGAAGAATAATTCACCCCTCCACTTT.

This clonotype showed up many times. V gene TRBV7-2 combines with J gene TRBJ1-4, with no clear D. V lost 2 bases and J lost 8, with 9 bases in between. The CDR3 loop spans 13 amino acids. In germline, CDR1 is SGHTA, CDR2 FQGNSA. The CDR3 DNA reads as TGTGCCAGCAGCTTACCCTCGGGCGAAAAACTGTTTTTT. Residues: CASSLPSGEKLFF.

V usage is TRBV11-3 and J usage is TRBJ2-1; 8 nucleotides align to TRBD2. The J segment lost 9 bases and the V segment lost 4 bases, leaving 5 bases of the junction unmatched. The CDR3 has 13 amino acids. Germline CDR1 is SGHNT and CDR2 is YENEEA. CDR3 region: CASSYGREVEQFF. The CDR3, as DNA: TGTGCCAGCAGCTATGGGCGGGAGGTTGAGCAGTTCTTC.

The chain carries TRBV7-9 and TRBJ2-2; either TRBD1 or TRBD2 may supply D (6 bases each). The CDR3 spans 17 residues. The ends were cut back, 6 bases at V and 4 bases at J, with 21 bases in the middle. Germline CDR1 reads SEHNR; CDR2 reads FQNEAQ (reference sequence). The CDR3 loop reads CASSLPVSGGGTGELFF. DNA for the CDR3: TGTGCCAGCAGTTTACCCGTTAGCGGAGGGGGCACCGGGGAGCTGTTTTTT.

In DNA form, the CDR3 reads TGTGCCAGCACCGACGGACAGGGAAGTAGCTACACCTTC. Protein sequence: CASTDGQGSSYTF. The chain links TRBV6-5 to TRBJ1-2; 8 nucleotides match TRBD1. From germline, CDR1 is MNHEY and CDR2 SVGAGI. The J segment lost 9 bases and the V segment lost 7 bases, leaving 10 bases of the junction unmatched. The length of the CDR3 is 13 residues.

V and J are TRBV7-9 and TRBJ2-7; TRBD2 is a possible D gene (6 bases). CDR3 length: 12 residues. Trimming cost V 5 bases and J 5 bases, with 10 bases left between them. Germline CDR1 reads SEHNR; CDR2 reads FQNEAQ (reference sequence). In DNA form, the CDR3 reads TGTGCCAGCAGCGGGGAGGCCAACGAGCAGTACTTC. This encodes CASSGEANEQYF.

V and J are TRBV7-8 and TRBJ1-2, with a weak D call TRBD1 (5 bases). The length of the CDR3 is 14 residues. Germline V gives CDR1 SGHVS, CDR2 FQNEAQ. Between the trimmed V and J ends, which lost 4 bases and 3 bases, there was a span of 12 bases. This CDR3 reads CASSSGRTYYGYTF. Here the CDR3 DNA reads TGTGCCAGCAGCTCGGGGCGGACTTACTATGGCTACACCTTC.

The chain uses TRBV7-2 and TRBJ2-3, with D unresolved. The germline gives CDR1 SGHTA, CDR2 FQGNSA. Deletions cut 2 bases from V and 5 bases from J, with 17 bases between. The CDR3 spans 16 residues. CDR3 sequence (DNA): TGTGCCAGCAGCTTATTAGTGGCAGAACGAGGAGATACGCAGTATTTT. Its protein is CASSLLVAERGDTQYF.

This chain connects TRBV7-6 to TRBJ2-5, with D possibly TRBD2 on 7 matching bases. V was cut by 5 bases and J by 5 bases, with 27 bases left in between. Germline loops: CDR1 SGHVS, CDR2 FNYEAQ. The CDR3 contains 18 residues. The CDR3 sequence: CASSEPDWGGGTRETQYF. CDR3 nucleotides: TGTGCCAGCAGCGAACCCGACTGGGGGGGGGGCACAAGGGAGACCCAGTACTTC.

This clonotype was detected a few times. The gene calls are TRBV7-9 and TRBJ1-2; the match to TRBD1 covers 9 bases. With 3 bases clipped from V and 7 bases from J, the junction kept 9 bases outside the gene matches. Germline V gene lookup returns CDR1 SEHNR and CDR2 FQNEAQ (reference sequence). The CDR3 length is 15 residues. The CDR3 nucleotides are TGTGCCAGCAGCTTGGGACAGGGACGGAGAATTGGCTACACCTTC. It encodes CASSLGQGRRIGYTF.

This clonotype occurred a few times. The chain has TRBV25-1 and TRBJ1-2; TRBD1 might be the D (5 bases). The CDR3 loop spans 13 amino acids. The germline V gene has CDR1 MGHDK and CDR2 SYGVNS. Trimming removed 7 bases at V and 1 base at J, with 10 bases between. The CDR3 nucleotides are TGTGCCAGCATGGGGCCTCTTAACTATGGCTACACCTTC. Translating it yields CASMGPLNYGYTF.

This clonotype was seen only a few times. This chain connects TRBV7-2 to TRBJ2-5; D may be TRBD2 (5 bases). The CDR3 runs 15 residues. V shed 5 bases and J shed 5 bases, with 18 bases lying between them. Germline V gene lookup returns CDR1 SGHTA and CDR2 FQGNSA. This chain's CDR3 is CASSSLLRPSETQYF. The CDR3, as DNA: TGTGCCAGCAGCAGTCTTTTAAGGCCTAGCGAGACCCAGTACTTC.

This clonotype was seen a handful of times. This chain joins TRBV7-8 and TRBJ2-7, with unresolved D. The CDR3 has 15 residues. The germline gives CDR1 SGHVS, CDR2 FQNEAQ. Trimming pared 5 bases from V and 0 bases from J, leaving 14 bases between. Written as DNA, the CDR3 is TGTGCCAGCAGCCCAATGACGGGCACCTCCTACGAGCAGTACTTC. This encodes CASSPMTGTSYEQYF.

This clonotype was seen only a few times. The chain has TRBV7-9 and TRBJ2-5; 7 bases match TRBD1. Germline-derived CDR1 and CDR2 are SEHNR and FQNEAQ (reference sequence). With V trimmed by 4 bases and J by 3 bases, 8 bases remained unmatched. The CDR3 has 15 residues. CDR3 protein: CASSSQAQGEETQYF. Here the CDR3 DNA reads TGTGCCAGCAGCTCTCAGGCGCAGGGGGAAGAGACCCAGTACTTC.

This clonotype was found a few times. The chain has TRBV7-2 and TRBJ2-7; perhaps TRBD2 as D (5 bases). The CDR3 consists of 15 residues. The V end lost 7 bases, the J end lost 5 bases, and 21 bases lay between the germline ends. Germline-derived CDR1 and CDR2 are SGHTA and FQGNSA. The CDR3 DNA sequence: TGTGCCAGCACCCATGTCCGGTCGGGCGGGCACGAGCAGTACTTC. This codes for CASTHVRSGGHEQYF.

This clonotype has just a few counts. The chain has TRBV7-8 and TRBJ2-7, with 7 bases aligning to TRBD1. The J segment lost 3 bases and the V segment lost 1 base, leaving 6 bases of the junction unmatched. CDR3 size: 15 residues. Germline values: CDR1 SGHVS, CDR2 FQNEAQ. The CDR3 loop is CASSLERQGGYEQYF. Written as DNA, the CDR3 is TGTGCCAGCAGCTTAGAAAGACAGGGTGGCTACGAGCAGTACTTC. Full variable domain (outside the CDR3, taken from reference TRBV7-8 and TRBJ2-7): GAGVSQSPRYKVAKRGQDVALRCDPISGHVSLFWYQQALGQGPEFLTYFQNEAQLDKSGLPSDRFFAERPEGSVSTLKIQRTQQEDSAVYLCASSLERQGGYEQYFGPGTRLTVT.